This T cell receptor beta chain was captured by sequencing in a study of cytotoxic CD8 clonotypes in ibrutinib-treated CLL. Study as a whole: Among responders, roughly 24 were partial and 2 complete; after median roughly 68 months, around 14 stayed remitted and approximately 12 progressed. The taking of response samples occurred after a median roughly 12 months of treatment, with a range of 6 to 36. Study observations and caveats: Researchers report that baseline clonality outpaced age-matched healthy donors and tracked circulating CD8+ T-cell counts. Clonality rose at ibrutinib response and fell back toward baseline at progression.

Assay used: immunoSEQ multiplex PCR; TCRdb lists only in-frame clones, some missing. The data contain about 130,000 clones, approximately 83% of them seen just once; the ten biggest clones take up approximately 2%. Points on this clone: No antigen is known for it.

The origin of this receptor is a human donor with chronic lymphocytic leukemia. Sequences were derived from PBMCs, sampled after 24 months of ibrutinib treatment.

CDR3 protein: CASSKKGLPGQGGYEQYF. CDR3 sequence (DNA): TGTGCCAGCAGCAAAAAGGGTTTACCCGGACAGGGAGGATACGAGCAGTACTTC. The chain recombines TRBV21-1 with TRBJ2-7; the table assigns TRBD1, which was not confirmed against the DNA. TRBV21-1 is reported as a pseudogene. The CDR3 contains 18 residues.